This T cell receptor beta chain derives from a study of siplizumab effects on memory and regulatory T cells. Study-wide results and caveats: The drug siplizumab significantly decreased the alloreactive sequences that could be traced to unstimulated CD4+ memory cells. The mapping of alloreactive clones to unstimulated subsets covered only a minor fraction of them. It seemed that naive T cells were more diverse than memory cells and were major contributors to the alloresponse.

Comment on this clone: The antigen is not known.

Produced via immunoSEQ multiplex PCR; TCRdb's table is partial and in-frame only. The sample lists 65,000 to 90,000 clones, 93% seen once, with approximately 5.3% in the top ten. J was trimmed by 7 bases and V by 1 base; bases with no gene match: 3. CDR1 and CDR2 from the germline V gene are MGHRA and YSYEKL. The CDR3 loop spans 16 amino acids. Sequenced material: CD8+ T cells sorted from blood. This sequence originates from a human donor in good health. This chain connects TRBV4-1 to TRBJ2-1, with 14 bases lining up with TRBD2. Here the CDR3 reads CASSQGTSGGKNEQFF. The CDR3 nucleotides read TGCGCCAGCAGCCAAGGGACTAGCGGGGGGAAGAATGAGCAGTTCTTC.